The 15 T cell receptor beta chains reported below all come from one sample, sequenced in a study of blood T cell repertoires in COVID-19. Clones were sequenced by immunoSEQ multiplex PCR, and TCRdb holds only the in-frame ones, with some missing. The top ten clones hold roughly a tenth of a sample with approximately 97,000 clones, more than 75% of them seen once. Sequenced input: peripheral blood. These receptors all stem from a man in his sixties with active or convalescent COVID-19.

This chain links TRBV3-1 (or the pseudogene TRBV3-2) with TRBJ2-1; 16 nucleotides align to TRBD2. This CDR3 spans 17 amino acids. CDR1 is LGHDT and CDR2 is YNNKEL in the germline V gene (reference sequence). Unmatched junction bases numbered 6, after V lost 4 bases and J lost 6 bases. This CDR3 is CASSPGTSGRALNEQFF. The CDR3 region has the DNA TGTGCCAGCAGCCCAGGGACTAGCGGGAGGGCCCTCAATGAGCAGTTCTTC.

The chain has TRBV9 and TRBJ1-4, with D tentatively TRBD1 (5 bases). V lost 4 bases and J 5 bases, leaving 15 bases between the germline ends. CDR1 is SGDLS and CDR2 is YYNGEE in the germline V gene. The CDR3 length is 15 residues. CDR3 in DNA: TGTGCCAGCAGCCCGGGACTTCCACCAAATGAAAAACTGTTTTTT. The encoded protein is CASSPGLPPNEKLFF.

The chain recombines TRBV11-3 with TRBJ2-3, with D possibly being TRBD1 (6 bases). Looked up from germline, CDR1 is SGHNT and CDR2 is YENEEA. V was clipped by 6 bases and J by 0 bases, with 7 bases between them. The CDR3 length is 13 residues. The CDR3 loop is CASRGASTDTQYF. The CDR3 coding sequence is TGTGCCAGCAGGGGGGCAAGCACAGATACGCAGTATTTT.

The J gene is TRBJ2-7, the V gene TRBV28; 7 nucleotides line up with TRBD2. Trimming removed 4 bases from V and 5 bases from J; junction bases left unmatched: 5. The V gene's germline CDR1 is MDHEN and CDR2 SYDVKM. The CDR3 consists of 13 residues. CDR3 sequence (DNA): TGTGCCAGCAGTTACGGGGGGTCGAACGAGCAGTACTTC. Amino acids: CASSYGGSNEQYF.

This clone came up a few times. The chain is built from TRBV7-9 and TRBJ1-1, with unresolved D. This CDR3 comprises 13 residues. Germline V gives CDR1 SEHNR, CDR2 FQNEAQ (reference sequence). V was shortened by 5 bases and J by 0 bases, with 7 bases between the two germline ends. The CDR3 bases are TGTGCCAGCAGCCCCCCCATGAACACTGAAGCTTTCTTT. As protein: CASSPPMNTEAFF.

The V and J genes are TRBV5-1 and TRBJ1-2, with 8 bases matching TRBD1. In germline, CDR1 is SGHRS, CDR2 YFSETQ. This CDR3 contains 16 residues. The V and J ends lost 0 bases and 8 bases, in that order; junction bases with no gene match: 12. The CDR3 DNA reads TGCGCCAGCAGCTTGGCAGGGGGCGCCAGGGGAGGAGGCTACACCTTC. Residues: CASSLAGGARGGGYTF.

This clone was seen only a few times. The genes are TRBV25-1 and TRBJ2-5; 10 bases are shared with TRBD2. CDR1 is MGHDK, CDR2 SYGVNS, per germline. There are 14 residues in the CDR3. The ends lost 4 bases at V and 7 bases at J; junction bases unmatched: 6. CDR3 protein: CASSVAGGPGTQYF. In DNA form, the CDR3 reads TGTGCCAGCAGTGTAGCGGGAGGCCCAGGGACCCAGTACTTC.

The chain uses TRBV7-6 and TRBJ2-3; 9 bases fit TRBD2. Trimming at V came to 4 bases and at J to 3 bases, leaving 11 bases not matched to a gene. The CDR3 has 17 amino acids. Germline V gene lookup returns CDR1 SGHVS and CDR2 FNYEAQ. Here the CDR3 DNA reads TGTGCCAGCAGCTCAAATCTAGCGGGAAGCGCGACAGATACGCAGTATTTT. This translates into CASSSNLAGSATDTQYF.

The J gene is TRBJ2-2, the V gene TRBV7-7; the D gene is possibly TRBD2 (6 bases). The CDR3 runs 15 residues. The germline CDR1 and CDR2 sequences are SSHAT and FNYEAQ (reference sequence). The V end was cut by 1 base, the J end by 5 bases, with 11 bases between. CDR3 protein: CASSLGLGGTGELFF. In DNA form, the CDR3 reads TGTGCCAGCAGCTTAGGACTGGGAGGAACCGGGGAGCTGTTTTTT.

Remarks on this clone: This CDR3 is also generated by other DNA sequences in the sample. The rearrangement joins TRBV7-9 to TRBJ2-1; 10 bases are a match to TRBD2. The germline V gene has CDR1 SEHNR and CDR2 FQNEAQ (reference sequence). V was clipped by 5 bases and J by 6 bases; unmatched bases: 4. There are 14 residues in the CDR3. The CDR3 here is CASSRTSGLNEQFF. As DNA, the CDR3 is TGTGCCAGCAGCCGGACTAGCGGTCTCAATGAGCAGTTCTTC.

The chain carries TRBV19 and TRBJ1-3; a weak D match, TRBD1 (5 bases). V was pared by 8 bases and J by 4 bases, with 18 bases between. This CDR3 has 15 amino acids. The V gene's germline CDR1 is LNHDA and CDR2 SQIVND (reference sequence). CDR3 bases: TGTGCCAGTTCTAGGGGACGGGGAGGCGGAAACACCATATATTTT. It encodes CASSRGRGGGNTIYF.

The gene calls are TRBV9 and TRBJ2-1, with 9 bases that match TRBD2. V was pared by 10 bases and J by 2 bases, with 10 bases of the junction left unmatched. Germline-derived CDR1 and CDR2 are SGDLS and YYNGEE. CDR3 length: 15 amino acids. The CDR3 DNA is TGTGCCCGCGGGGGGGCTTCGGGGACCTACAATGAGCAGTTCTTC. Amino acids: CARGGASGTYNEQFF.

V gene TRBV7-6 combines with J gene TRBJ2-5, with TRBD1 matching 8 bases. Looked up from germline, CDR1 is SGHVS and CDR2 is FNYEAQ. The CDR3 spans 14 residues. J gave up 5 bases and V 5 bases, and 7 bases lay outside the gene matches. The chain's CDR3 is CASSPTGERETQYF. The DNA of the CDR3 is TGTGCCAGCAGCCCGACAGGGGAACGGGAGACCCAGTACTTC.

The chain joins TRBV20-1 to TRBJ2-7; 13 positions agree with TRBD2. J lost 6 bases, V lost 3 bases, and 11 bases had no gene match. The CDR3 is made up of 16 amino acids. CDR1 DFQATT and CDR2 SNEGSKA come from the germline V gene (reference sequence). The CDR3 is CSASGWTSGSEGEQYV. The CDR3 DNA is TGCAGTGCTAGTGGGTGGACTAGCGGGAGTGAGGGCGAGCAGTACGTC.

This CDR3 reads CASSWHTEAFF. CDR3 DNA sequence: TGTGCCAGCAGCTGGCACACTGAAGCTTTCTTT. The chain has TRBV11-3 and TRBJ1-1; no reliable D call. The V gene lost 4 bases and the J gene lost 3 bases, with 3 bases spanning the gap. Germline V gene data show CDR1 as SGHNT and CDR2 as YENEEA. The CDR3 has 11 residues.